This T cell receptor (beta chain) comes out of a study of CD8 T cells in ankylosing spondylitis. The germline V gene encodes CDR1 DFQATT and CDR2 SNEGSKA (reference sequence). CDR3 length: 16 residues. Trimming cost V 0 bases and J 2 bases, with 17 bases left between them. From the 5' RACE reads, TCRdb called clonotypes with MiXCR, one entry per CDR3 protein. The sample has 380,000 or so distinct CDR3 sequences; approximately 20% are singletons. Overall study findings and caveats: Apparently characteristic of ankylosing spondylitis blood was a TCR beta motif (eight highly homologous variants). Some of these motif variants have turned up before, in reports on reactive arthritis synovial fluid and blood. CD8+ by phenotype, disease-linked clones were relatively rare in peripheral blood.

Notes on this clonotype: The antigen remains undetermined.

This sequence joins TRBV20-1 and TRBJ2-7; D perhaps matches TRBD2 (6 bases). The clonotype was recovered from a male donor with ankylosing spondylitis or in good health (not recorded which). The source material was blood, either unsorted or a sorted T cell fraction (not recorded which). The CDR3 coding sequence is TGCAGTGCTAGAGATATGGGGGGAGACCTCCCCTACGAGCAGTACTTC. This encodes CSARDMGGDLPYEQYF.